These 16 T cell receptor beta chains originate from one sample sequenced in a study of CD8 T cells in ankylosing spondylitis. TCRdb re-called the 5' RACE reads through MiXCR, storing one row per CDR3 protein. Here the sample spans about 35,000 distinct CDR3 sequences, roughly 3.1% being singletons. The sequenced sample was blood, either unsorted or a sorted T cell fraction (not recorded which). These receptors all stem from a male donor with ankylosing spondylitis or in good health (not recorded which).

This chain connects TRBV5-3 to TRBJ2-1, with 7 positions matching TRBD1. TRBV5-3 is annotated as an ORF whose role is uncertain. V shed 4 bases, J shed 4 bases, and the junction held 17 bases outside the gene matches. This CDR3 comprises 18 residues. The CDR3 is CARSVDRVQTPGYNEQFF. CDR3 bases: TGTGCCAGAAGCGTCGACAGGGTTCAAACTCCGGGGTACAATGAGCAGTTCTTC.

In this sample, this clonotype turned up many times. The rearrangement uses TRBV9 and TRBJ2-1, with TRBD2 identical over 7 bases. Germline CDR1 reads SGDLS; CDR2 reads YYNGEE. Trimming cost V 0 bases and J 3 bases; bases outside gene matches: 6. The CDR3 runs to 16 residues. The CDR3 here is CASSVDPGTIYNEQFF. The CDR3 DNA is TGTGCCAGCAGCGTAGACCCCGGGACTATCTACAATGAGCAGTTCTTC.

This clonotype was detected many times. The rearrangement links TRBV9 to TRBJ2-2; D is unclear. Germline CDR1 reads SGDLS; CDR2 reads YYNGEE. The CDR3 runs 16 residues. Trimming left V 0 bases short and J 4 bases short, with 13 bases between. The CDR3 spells CASSVDPFSVTGELFF. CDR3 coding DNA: TGTGCCAGCAGCGTAGACCCATTCTCGGTCACCGGGGAGCTGTTTTTT.

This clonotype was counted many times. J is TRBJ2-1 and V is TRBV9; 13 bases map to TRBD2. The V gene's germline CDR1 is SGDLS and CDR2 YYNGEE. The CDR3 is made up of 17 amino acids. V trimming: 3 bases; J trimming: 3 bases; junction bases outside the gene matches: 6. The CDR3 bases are TGTGCCAGCAGCGCGATCGGGACTAGCGGGATCTACAATGAGCAGTTCTTC. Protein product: CASSAIGTSGIYNEQFF.

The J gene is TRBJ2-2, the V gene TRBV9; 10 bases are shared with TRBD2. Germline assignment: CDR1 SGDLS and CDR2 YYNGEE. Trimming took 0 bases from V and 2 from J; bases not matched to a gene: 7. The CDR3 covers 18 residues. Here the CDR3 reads CASSVAGLAGVNTGELFF. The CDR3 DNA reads TGTGCCAGCAGCGTAGCCGGGCTAGCGGGGGTCAACACCGGGGAGCTGTTTTTT.

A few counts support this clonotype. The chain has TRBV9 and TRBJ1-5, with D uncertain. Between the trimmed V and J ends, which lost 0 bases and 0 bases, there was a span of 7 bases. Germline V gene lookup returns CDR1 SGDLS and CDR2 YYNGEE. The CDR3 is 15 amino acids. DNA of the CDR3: TGTGCCAGCAGCGTAGCTGGGGATAGCAATCAGCCCCAGCATTTT. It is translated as CASSVAGDSNQPQHF.

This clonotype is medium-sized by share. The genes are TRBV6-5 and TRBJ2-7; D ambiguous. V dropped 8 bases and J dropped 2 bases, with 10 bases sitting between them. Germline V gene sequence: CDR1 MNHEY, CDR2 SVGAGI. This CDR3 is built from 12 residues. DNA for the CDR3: TGTGCCAGCGGGAATGGTACCTACGAGCAGTACGTC. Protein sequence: CASGNGTYEQYV.

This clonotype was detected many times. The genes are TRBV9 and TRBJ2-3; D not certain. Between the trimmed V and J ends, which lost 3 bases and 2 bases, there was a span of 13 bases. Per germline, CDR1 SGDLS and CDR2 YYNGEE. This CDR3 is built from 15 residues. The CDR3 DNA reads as TGTGCCAGCAGCGCGGACGGGCTATCCACAGATACGCAGTATTTT. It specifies CASSADGLSTDTQYF.

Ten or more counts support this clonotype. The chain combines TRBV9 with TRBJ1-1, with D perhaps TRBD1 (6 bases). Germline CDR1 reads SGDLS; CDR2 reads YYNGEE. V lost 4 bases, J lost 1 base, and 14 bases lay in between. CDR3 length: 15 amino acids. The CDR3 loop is CASSPTGPKNTEAFF. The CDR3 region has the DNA TGTGCCAGCAGCCCCACAGGGCCAAAGAACACTGAAGCTTTCTTT. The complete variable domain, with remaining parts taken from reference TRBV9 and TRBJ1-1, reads DSGVTQTPKHLITATGQRVTLRCSPRSGDLSVYWYQQSLDQGLQFLIQYYNGEERAKGNILERFSAQQFPDLHSELNLSSLELGDSALYFCASSPTGPKNTEAFFGQGTRLTVV.

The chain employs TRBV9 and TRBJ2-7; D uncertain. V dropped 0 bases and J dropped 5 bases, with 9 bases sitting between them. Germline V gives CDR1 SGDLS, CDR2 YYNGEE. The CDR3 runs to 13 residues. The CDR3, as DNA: TGTGCCAGCAGCGTAGGACCGTCCGACGAGCAGTACGTC. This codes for CASSVGPSDEQYV.

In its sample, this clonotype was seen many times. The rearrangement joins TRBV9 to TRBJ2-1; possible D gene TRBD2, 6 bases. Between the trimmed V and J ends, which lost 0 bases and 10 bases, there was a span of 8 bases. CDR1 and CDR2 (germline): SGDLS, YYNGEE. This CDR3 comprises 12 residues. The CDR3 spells CASSVEGLEQFF. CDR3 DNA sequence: TGTGCCAGCAGCGTAGAAGGACTAGAGCAGTTCTTC.

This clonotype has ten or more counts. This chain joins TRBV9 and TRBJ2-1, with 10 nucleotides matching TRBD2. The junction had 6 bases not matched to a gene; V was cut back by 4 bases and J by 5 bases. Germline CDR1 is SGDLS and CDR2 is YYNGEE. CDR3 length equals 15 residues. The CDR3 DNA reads TGTGCCAGCAGCCCCCTAGCGGGAGCGGACAATGAGCAGTTCTTC. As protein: CASSPLAGADNEQFF.

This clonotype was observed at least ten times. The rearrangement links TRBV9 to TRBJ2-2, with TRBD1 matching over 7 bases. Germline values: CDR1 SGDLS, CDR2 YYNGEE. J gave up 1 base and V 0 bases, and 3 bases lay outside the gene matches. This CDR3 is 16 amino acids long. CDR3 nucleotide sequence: TGTGCCAGCAGCGTAGATCCAGGGGGGAACACCGGGGAGCTGTTTTTT. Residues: CASSVDPGGNTGELFF.

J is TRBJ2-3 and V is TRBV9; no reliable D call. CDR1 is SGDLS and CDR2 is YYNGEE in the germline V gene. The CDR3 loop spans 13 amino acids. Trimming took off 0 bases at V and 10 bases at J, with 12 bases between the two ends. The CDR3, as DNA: TGTGCCAGCAGCGTAGAGGGCTTGCAGGCGCAGTATTTT. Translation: CASSVEGLQAQYF.

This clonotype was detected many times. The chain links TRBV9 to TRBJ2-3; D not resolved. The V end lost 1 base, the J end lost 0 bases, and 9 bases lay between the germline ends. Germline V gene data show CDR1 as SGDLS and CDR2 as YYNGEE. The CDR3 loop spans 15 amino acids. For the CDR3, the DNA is TGTGCCAGCAGCGTAACCCTAGACAGCACAGATACGCAGTATTTT. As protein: CASSVTLDSTDTQYF.

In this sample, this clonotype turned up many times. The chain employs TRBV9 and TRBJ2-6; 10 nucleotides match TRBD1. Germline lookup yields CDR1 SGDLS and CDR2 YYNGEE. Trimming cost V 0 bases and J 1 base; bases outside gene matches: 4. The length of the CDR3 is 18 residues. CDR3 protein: CASSVGQGQGSGANVLTF. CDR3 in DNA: TGTGCCAGCAGCGTAGGTCAGGGACAGGGGTCTGGGGCCAACGTCCTGACTTTC.